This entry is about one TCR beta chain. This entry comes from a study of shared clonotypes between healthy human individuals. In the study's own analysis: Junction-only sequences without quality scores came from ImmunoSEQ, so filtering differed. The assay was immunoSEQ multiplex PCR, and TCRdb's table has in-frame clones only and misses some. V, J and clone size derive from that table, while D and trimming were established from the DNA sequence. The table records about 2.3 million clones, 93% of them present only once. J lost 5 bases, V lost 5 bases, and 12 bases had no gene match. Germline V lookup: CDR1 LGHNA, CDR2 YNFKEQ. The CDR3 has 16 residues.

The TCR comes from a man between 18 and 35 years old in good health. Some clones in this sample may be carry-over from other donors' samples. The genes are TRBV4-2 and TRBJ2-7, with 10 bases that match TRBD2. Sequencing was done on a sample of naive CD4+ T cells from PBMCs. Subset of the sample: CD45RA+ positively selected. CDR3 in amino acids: CASSIKRGTSVDEQYF. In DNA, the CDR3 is TGTGCCAGCAGCATTAAACGGGGGACTAGCGTCGACGAGCAGTACTTC.